The source of this T cell receptor beta chain is a study of T-cell memory formation after mild COVID-19. The study's findings and limits: Clones which contracted sat mainly in CM and EM if CD4+, and in EMRA if CD8+. Contracting clones from day 15 to 85 had balanced CD4/CD8; later expanders favoured CD4+.

TCRdb used MiXCR to reprocess the 5' RACE reads, holding one entry per CDR3 protein. The profile covers approximately 150,000 distinct CDR3 sequences, with over 6% appearing a single time and around 2% taken by the ten largest. The V end lost 0 bases, the J end lost 6 bases, and 9 bases lay between the germline ends. The CDR3 has 12 amino acids. The V gene's germline CDR1 is GTSNPN and CDR2 SVGIG (reference sequence). A remark on this clonotype: The antigen remains unidentified.

The sample consisted of PBMCs or a T cell subset sorted from them (not recorded which). This receptor was taken from an adult woman who had mild COVID-19 (a few samples of this study predate the infection). Cell type and time point are not known. V usage is TRBV30 and J usage is TRBJ2-7, with D hard to call. CDR3 in amino acids: CAWSVPPIEQYF. The CDR3 nucleotides read TGTGCCTGGAGTGTACCCCCCATCGAGCAGTACTTC.